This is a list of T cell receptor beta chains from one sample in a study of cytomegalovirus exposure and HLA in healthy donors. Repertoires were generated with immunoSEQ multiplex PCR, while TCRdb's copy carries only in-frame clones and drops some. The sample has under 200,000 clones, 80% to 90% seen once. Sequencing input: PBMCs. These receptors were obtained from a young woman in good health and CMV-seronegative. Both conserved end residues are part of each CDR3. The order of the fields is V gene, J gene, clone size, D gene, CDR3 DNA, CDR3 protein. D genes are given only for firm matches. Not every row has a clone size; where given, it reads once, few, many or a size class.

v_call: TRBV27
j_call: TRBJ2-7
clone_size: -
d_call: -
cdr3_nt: TGTGCCAGCAGTCAATCCGTCGGGACACGTTTTTACGAGCAGTACTTC
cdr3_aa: CASSQSVGTRFYEQYF

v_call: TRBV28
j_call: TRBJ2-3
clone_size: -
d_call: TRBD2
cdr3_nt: TGTGCCAGCAGTTTAGCGGCGGGAGCTGGAATGGATACGCAGTATTTT
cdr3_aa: CASSLAAGAGMDTQYF

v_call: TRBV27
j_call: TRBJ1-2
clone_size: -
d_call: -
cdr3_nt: TGTGCCAGCACGGGAATGCGCGGCTACACCTTC
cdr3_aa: CASTGMRGYTF

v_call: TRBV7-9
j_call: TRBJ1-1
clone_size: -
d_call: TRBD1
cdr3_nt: TGTGCCAGCAGCCCCCACAGGGGAAGTAGCACTGAAGCTTTCTTT
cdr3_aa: CASSPHRGSSTEAFF

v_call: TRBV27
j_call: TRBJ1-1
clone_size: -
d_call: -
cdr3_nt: TGTGCCAGCCGAAAAACTCTTTGGGTTAGGGTGGGGGGGGGCACTGAAGCTTTCTTT
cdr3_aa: CASRKTLWVRVGGGTEAFF

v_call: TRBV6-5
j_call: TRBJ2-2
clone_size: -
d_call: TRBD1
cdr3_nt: TGTGCCAGCAGAACCGGGACAGGGGAACTCGGGGAGCTGTTTTTT
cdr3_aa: CASRTGTGELGELFF

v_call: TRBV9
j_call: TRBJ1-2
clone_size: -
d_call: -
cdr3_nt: TGTGCCAGCAGCAAACCAAACGCGGGTGGAGGCTACACCTTC
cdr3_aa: CASSKPNAGGGYTF

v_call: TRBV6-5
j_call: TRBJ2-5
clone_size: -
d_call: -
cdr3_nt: TGTGCCAGCCGCGAAACAGGGCAAGAGGCCCAGTACTTC
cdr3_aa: CASRETGQEAQYF

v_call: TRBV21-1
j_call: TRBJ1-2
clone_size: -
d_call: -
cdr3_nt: TGTGCCAGCAGCAAAGTGGGACAGGACTATGGCTACACCTTC
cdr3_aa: CASSKVGQDYGYTF

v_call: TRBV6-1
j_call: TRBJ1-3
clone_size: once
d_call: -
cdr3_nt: TGTGCCAGCAGCGAACGAAGGGGCCCAGGGTGGGGAAACACCATATATTTT
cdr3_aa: CASSERRGPGWGNTIYF

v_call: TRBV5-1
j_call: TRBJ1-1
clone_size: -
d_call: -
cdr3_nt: TGCGCCAGCAGCTTAAAAACTGGGGGGACCACTGAAGCTTTCTTT
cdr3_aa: CASSLKTGGTTEAFF

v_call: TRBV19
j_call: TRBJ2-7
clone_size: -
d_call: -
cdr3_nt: TGTGCCAGTAGCCTTGGGCAGGGAATCTACGAGCAGTACTTC
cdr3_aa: CASSLGQGIYEQYF

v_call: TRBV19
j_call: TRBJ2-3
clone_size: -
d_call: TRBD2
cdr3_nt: TGTGCCAGTAGTATAAACGGACTAGCCAGCACAGATACGCAGTATTTT
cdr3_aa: CASSINGLASTDTQYF

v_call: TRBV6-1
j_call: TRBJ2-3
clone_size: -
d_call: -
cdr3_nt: TGTGCCAGCGGCACGGGTTTTGAGGCAGATACGCAGTATTTT
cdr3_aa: CASGTGFEADTQYF

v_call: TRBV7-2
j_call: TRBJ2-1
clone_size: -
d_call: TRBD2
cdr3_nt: TGTGCCAGCAGCTTACTAGCGGGAAGCGAGCAGTTCTTC
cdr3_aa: CASSLLAGSEQFF

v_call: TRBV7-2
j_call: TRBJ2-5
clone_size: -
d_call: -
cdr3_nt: TGTGCCAGCAACCAGTTGACAGGTTTTCAAGAGACCCAGTACTTC
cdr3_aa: CASNQLTGFQETQYF

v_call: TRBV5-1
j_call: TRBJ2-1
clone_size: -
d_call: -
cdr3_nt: TGCGCCAGCAGGCGGTCCGGGAGTGTTGAGGCAAATGAGCAGTTCTTC
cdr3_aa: CASRRSGSVEANEQFF

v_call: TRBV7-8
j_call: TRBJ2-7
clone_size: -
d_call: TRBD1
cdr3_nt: TGTGCTACAAGACAGGGGTCCTACGAGCAGTACTTC
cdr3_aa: CATRQGSYEQYF

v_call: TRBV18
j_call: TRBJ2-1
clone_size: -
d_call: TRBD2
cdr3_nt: TGTGCCAGCTCACGGGCTAGCGGTGAGCGTAACAATGAGCAGTTCTTC
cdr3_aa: CASSRASGERNNEQFF

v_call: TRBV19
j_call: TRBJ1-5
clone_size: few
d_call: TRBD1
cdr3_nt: TGTGCCAGTAGTAGAGGGACAGTAGGTCAGCCCCAGCATTTT
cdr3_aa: CASSRGTVGQPQHF

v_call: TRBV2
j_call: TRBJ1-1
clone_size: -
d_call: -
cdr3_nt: TGTGCCAGCAGGATCCCGACAGAAAGGAACACTGAAGCTTTCTTT
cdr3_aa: CASRIPTERNTEAFF

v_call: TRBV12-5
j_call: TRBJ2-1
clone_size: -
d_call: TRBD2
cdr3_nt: TGTGCTAGTGGACCAAACCGGACTAGCGGGTGGTACAATGAGCAGTTCTTC
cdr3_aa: CASGPNRTSGWYNEQFF